Listed below are T cell receptor beta chains from one sample, sequenced in a study of T-cell reconstitution after alpha-beta-depleted transplantation in children. MiXCR, run by TCRdb on the PCR reads, gives a single entry per CDR3 protein. Here the sample spans some 600,000 distinct CDR3 sequences, about an eighth being singletons. The sample in question was PBMCs, mostly from graft donor cells, obtained 360 days after TCRalphabeta/CD19-depleted stem cell transplant. These receptor sequences come from a male patient between 5 and 17 years old who had a stem cell transplant for acute myeloid leukemia, so the T cells may come from the graft donor. CDR3s include the opening cysteine and the closing phenylalanine or tryptophan.

j_call: TRBJ2-1; cdr3_length: 12; v_call: TRBV19; cdr3_aa: CASTRVGNEQFF
j_call: TRBJ2-7; cdr3_length: 12; v_call: TRBV6-1; cdr3_aa: CASSVRELWWYF
j_call: TRBJ2-7; cdr3_length: 16; v_call: TRBV5-1; cdr3_aa: CATLDVFCGSSYEQYF
j_call: TRBJ2-7; cdr3_length: 12; v_call: TRBV28; cdr3_aa: CASQGYLHEQYF
j_call: TRBJ2-5; cdr3_length: 11; v_call: TRBV20-1; cdr3_aa: CSAQGKETQYF
j_call: TRBJ2-5; cdr3_length: 15; v_call: TRBV12-3/TRBV12-4; cdr3_aa: CASSHPTVPQETQYF
j_call: TRBJ1-1; cdr3_length: 15; v_call: TRBV7-6; cdr3_aa: CASSRGGVMNTEAFF
j_call: TRBJ2-2; cdr3_length: 15; v_call: TRBV3-1; cdr3_aa: CASSQETPAIGELFF
j_call: TRBJ1-1; cdr3_length: 11; v_call: TRBV30; cdr3_aa: CAWGWGTEAFF
j_call: TRBJ2-1; cdr3_length: 13; v_call: TRBV29-1; cdr3_aa: CSVGRGSYNEQFF
j_call: TRBJ2-7; cdr3_length: 17; v_call: TRBV20-1; cdr3_aa: CSARVAHTGTPPYEQYF
j_call: TRBJ2-3; cdr3_length: 17; v_call: TRBV9; cdr3_aa: CASSERGLAGFTDTQYF
j_call: TRBJ2-5; cdr3_length: 16; v_call: TRBV15; cdr3_aa: CATSRVGAGVGETQYF
j_call: TRBJ2-7; cdr3_length: 16; v_call: TRBV12-3/TRBV12-4; cdr3_aa: CASSFRAGLAGVTENF
j_call: TRBJ2-7; cdr3_length: 13; v_call: TRBV6-1; cdr3_aa: CASRWSEPYEQYF
j_call: TRBJ2-7; cdr3_length: 14; v_call: TRBV28; cdr3_aa: CASSFHRASYEQYF
j_call: TRBJ2-1; cdr3_length: 17; v_call: TRBV10-3; cdr3_aa: CAISVGTSGYPYNEQFF
j_call: TRBJ1-1; cdr3_length: 13; v_call: TRBV7-3; cdr3_aa: CASSSFGGAEAFF
j_call: TRBJ2-7; cdr3_length: 13; v_call: TRBV7-9; cdr3_aa: CASSWTPAYEQYF
j_call: TRBJ2-1; cdr3_length: 17; v_call: TRBV11-3; cdr3_aa: CASSLGEGTPSGNEQFF
j_call: TRBJ1-2; cdr3_length: 15; v_call: TRBV5-5; cdr3_aa: CASSWSGTGRDGYTF
j_call: TRBJ2-7; cdr3_length: 16; v_call: TRBV7-2; cdr3_aa: CASSSGPGLANYEQYF
j_call: TRBJ2-5; cdr3_length: 13; v_call: TRBV19; cdr3_aa: CASSTTGSETQYF
j_call: TRBJ2-3; cdr3_length: 15; v_call: TRBV11-1; cdr3_aa: CASSRDRVSTDTQYF
j_call: TRBJ2-1; cdr3_length: 17; v_call: TRBV7-3; cdr3_aa: CASSLPGRSASYNEQFF
j_call: TRBJ2-1; cdr3_length: 14; v_call: TRBV3-1; cdr3_aa: CASTLLAGGTIQFF
j_call: TRBJ2-3; cdr3_length: 15; v_call: TRBV7-9; cdr3_aa: CASVSAREDLDTQYF
j_call: TRBJ2-6; cdr3_length: 17; v_call: TRBV6-5; cdr3_aa: CASSYSTGGTGANVLTF
j_call: TRBJ2-7; cdr3_length: 15; v_call: TRBV29-1; cdr3_aa: CSVEASGPLHYEQYF
j_call: TRBJ1-3; cdr3_length: 16; v_call: TRBV28; cdr3_aa: CASSLFAESSGNTIYF
j_call: TRBJ2-1; cdr3_length: 16; v_call: TRBV29-1; cdr3_aa: CSVEERRGLAGDEQFF
j_call: TRBJ2-1; cdr3_length: 14; v_call: TRBV20-1; cdr3_aa: CSARDGRIYNEQFF
j_call: TRBJ2-3; cdr3_length: 14; v_call: TRBV20-1; cdr3_aa: CSAGRAGVTDTQYF
j_call: TRBJ2-7; cdr3_length: 17; v_call: TRBV4-3; cdr3_aa: CASSPPSDRVSSYEQYF
j_call: TRBJ2-3; cdr3_length: 16; v_call: TRBV20-1; cdr3_aa: CSASPLSGRRTDTQYF
j_call: TRBJ2-1; cdr3_length: 15; v_call: TRBV21-1; cdr3_aa: CASSCGTSGTPEQFF
j_call: TRBJ2-7; cdr3_length: 14; v_call: TRBV28; cdr3_aa: CASRLTDTTYEQYF
j_call: TRBJ2-1; cdr3_length: 15; v_call: TRBV11-3; cdr3_aa: CASSLDNRLASEQFF
j_call: TRBJ2-3; cdr3_length: 14; v_call: TRBV20-1; cdr3_aa: CSARGLAVTDTQYF
j_call: TRBJ2-1; cdr3_length: 14; v_call: TRBV20-1; cdr3_aa: CSANYGGGLDEQFF
j_call: TRBJ2-3; cdr3_length: 17; v_call: TRBV27; cdr3_aa: CASSSLEREIVSTQLYF
j_call: TRBJ1-2; cdr3_length: 12; v_call: TRBV29-1; cdr3_aa: CSVGGAGGGYTF
j_call: TRBJ2-7; cdr3_length: 14; v_call: TRBV10-3; cdr3_aa: CAISRTGYNYEQYF